A selection of T cell receptor beta chains follows, all from one sample in a study of lymphopenia after photon versus proton radiotherapy. This table comes from immunoSEQ multiplex PCR, and its TCRdb copy is limited to in-frame clones, with some not included. The data hold about 160,000 clones, with approximately 91% observed a single time. The sample in question was peripheral blood, obtained from a patient treated with photon-based radiotherapy. The receptors were gathered from a man aged 50 or older with gastric cancer. Each CDR3 is given with its conserved first and last residue. Fields, in order: J gene, V gene, clone size, D gene, CDR3 protein, CDR3 DNA. The D gene is left open where the match is weak. Clone size is given for some rows only: seen once, a few or many times, or a class if the clone is expanded.

j_call: TRBJ2-2; v_call: TRBV6-5; clone_size: -; d_call: TRBD1; cdr3_aa: CASSYPGTANTGELFF; cdr3_nt: TGTGCCAGCAGTTACCCCGGGACAGCGAACACCGGGGAGCTGTTTTTT
j_call: TRBJ2-7; v_call: TRBV27; clone_size: -; d_call: TRBD2; cdr3_aa: CASSLSSGRNYEQYF; cdr3_nt: TGTGCCAGCAGTTTAAGTAGCGGGAGGAACTACGAGCAGTACTTC
j_call: TRBJ2-7; v_call: TRBV18; clone_size: -; d_call: TRBD2; cdr3_aa: CASSPLVAGEGNEQYF; cdr3_nt: TGTGCCAGCTCACCACTCGTAGCGGGAGAGGGCAACGAGCAGTACTTC
j_call: TRBJ1-1; v_call: TRBV7-2; clone_size: -; d_call: -; cdr3_aa: CASSHMGTENTEAFF; cdr3_nt: TGTGCCAGCAGCCACATGGGGACGGAGAACACTGAAGCTTTCTTT
j_call: TRBJ2-7; v_call: TRBV19; clone_size: -; d_call: -; cdr3_aa: CASSGAVGAYEQYF; cdr3_nt: TGTGCCAGTAGTGGGGCAGTTGGGGCCTACGAGCAGTACTTC
j_call: TRBJ2-5; v_call: TRBV4-1; clone_size: -; d_call: -; cdr3_aa: CASSQGLTSQETQYF; cdr3_nt: TGCGCCAGCAGCCAAGGACTCACTAGTCAAGAGACCCAGTACTTC
j_call: TRBJ1-1; v_call: TRBV19; clone_size: -; d_call: TRBD1; cdr3_aa: CASSNRTGRGAEAFF; cdr3_nt: TGTGCCAGTAGTAATCGGACAGGGAGGGGAGCTGAAGCTTTCTTT
j_call: TRBJ1-1; v_call: TRBV6-5; clone_size: -; d_call: -; cdr3_aa: CASRYDSLNTEAFF; cdr3_nt: TGTGCCAGCAGGTACGACAGTCTGAACACTGAAGCTTTCTTT
j_call: TRBJ1-2; v_call: TRBV6-5; clone_size: -; d_call: -; cdr3_aa: CASIPYGYTF; cdr3_nt: TGTGCCAGCATCCCCTATGGCTACACCTTC
j_call: TRBJ1-2; v_call: TRBV18; clone_size: -; d_call: TRBD1; cdr3_aa: CASSPTGTGEGNYGYTF; cdr3_nt: TGTGCCAGCTCACCAACCGGGACAGGGGAGGGAAACTATGGCTACACCTTC
j_call: TRBJ2-1; v_call: TRBV2; clone_size: -; d_call: TRBD2; cdr3_aa: CASRTSRHNEQFF; cdr3_nt: TGTGCCAGCAGGACTAGCCGGCACAATGAGCAGTTCTTC
j_call: TRBJ2-7; v_call: TRBV7-3; clone_size: -; d_call: -; cdr3_aa: CASSLGEVGYEQYF; cdr3_nt: TGTGCCAGCAGCTTGGGGGAGGTTGGCTACGAGCAGTACTTC
j_call: TRBJ1-4; v_call: TRBV7-9; clone_size: -; d_call: TRBD1; cdr3_aa: CASIRDSSNEKLFF; cdr3_nt: TGTGCCAGCATCCGGGACAGTTCTAATGAAAAACTGTTTTTT
j_call: TRBJ1-1; v_call: TRBV11-2; clone_size: -; d_call: -; cdr3_aa: CASSLAQGVGNTEAFF; cdr3_nt: TGTGCCAGCAGCTTAGCCCAGGGAGTGGGGAACACTGAAGCTTTCTTT
j_call: TRBJ2-7; v_call: TRBV6-6; clone_size: -; d_call: -; cdr3_aa: CASLSRALSYEQYF; cdr3_nt: TGTGCCAGCCTCTCTCGGGCCCTTTCCTACGAGCAGTACTTC
j_call: TRBJ2-5; v_call: TRBV5-1; clone_size: -; d_call: TRBD2; cdr3_aa: CASSPLAGVETQYF; cdr3_nt: TGCGCCAGCAGCCCCCTAGCGGGAGTGGAGACCCAGTACTTC
j_call: TRBJ2-7; v_call: TRBV21-1; clone_size: -; d_call: -; cdr3_aa: CASGSLAGESYEQYF; cdr3_nt: TGTGCCAGCGGCTCACTAGCGGGAGAATCATACGAGCAGTACTTC
j_call: TRBJ2-7; v_call: TRBV7-9; clone_size: -; d_call: -; cdr3_aa: CASSNPGLPYEQYF; cdr3_nt: TGTGCCAGCAGCAACCCGGGCCTCCCCTACGAGCAGTACTTC
j_call: TRBJ2-3; v_call: TRBV5-4; clone_size: -; d_call: TRBD1; cdr3_aa: CASSLASGQGQDTQYF; cdr3_nt: TGTGCCAGCAGCTTGGCCTCAGGACAGGGGCAAGATACGCAGTATTTT
j_call: TRBJ2-7; v_call: TRBV4-2; clone_size: -; d_call: -; cdr3_aa: CASSQGRGGTYEQYF; cdr3_nt: TGTGCCAGCAGCCAAGGAAGGGGCGGCACCTACGAGCAGTACTTC
j_call: TRBJ1-3; v_call: TRBV6-5; clone_size: once; d_call: TRBD1; cdr3_aa: CASSYSVGTAGNTIYF; cdr3_nt: TGTGCCAGCAGTTACTCTGTGGGGACAGCTGGAAACACCATATATTTT
j_call: TRBJ2-3; v_call: TRBV13; clone_size: -; d_call: -; cdr3_aa: CASSGGEGNTDTQYF; cdr3_nt: TGTGCCAGCAGCGGCGGAGAGGGGAACACAGATACGCAGTATTTT
j_call: TRBJ2-7; v_call: TRBV7-6; clone_size: -; d_call: TRBD2; cdr3_aa: CASSLEEREGPYEQYF; cdr3_nt: TGTGCCAGCAGCTTAGAAGAGCGGGAGGGCCCCTACGAGCAGTACTTC
j_call: TRBJ2-2; v_call: TRBV9; clone_size: once; d_call: -; cdr3_aa: CASSVQFANTGELFF; cdr3_nt: TGTGCCAGCAGCGTGCAGTTCGCGAACACCGGGGAGCTGTTTTTT
j_call: TRBJ2-7; v_call: TRBV30; clone_size: -; d_call: -; cdr3_aa: CAWSTTYEQYF; cdr3_nt: TGTGCCTGGAGTACCACCTACGAGCAGTACTTC
j_call: TRBJ1-5; v_call: TRBV28; clone_size: once; d_call: TRBD1; cdr3_aa: CASSLTGGNQPQHF; cdr3_nt: TGTGCCAGCAGTTTAACAGGGGGCAATCAGCCCCAGCATTTT
j_call: TRBJ2-2; v_call: TRBV7-9; clone_size: -; d_call: TRBD2; cdr3_aa: CASSYPLATNTGELFF; cdr3_nt: TGTGCCAGCAGCTACCCACTAGCGACGAACACCGGGGAGCTGTTTTTT
j_call: TRBJ2-7; v_call: TRBV7-9; clone_size: -; d_call: -; cdr3_aa: CASSLGGSGGDEQYF; cdr3_nt: TGTGCCAGCAGCTTAGGTGGGTCGGGGGGCGACGAGCAGTACTTC
j_call: TRBJ2-5; v_call: TRBV5-5; clone_size: -; d_call: -; cdr3_aa: CASSFRGLDQETQYF; cdr3_nt: TGTGCCAGCAGCTTCAGGGGACTGGATCAAGAGACCCAGTACTTC
j_call: TRBJ1-3; v_call: TRBV7-9; clone_size: -; d_call: -; cdr3_aa: CASTKPGELSGNTIYF; cdr3_nt: TGTGCCAGCACCAAACCCGGGGAGCTCTCTGGAAACACCATATATTTT
j_call: TRBJ2-7; v_call: TRBV6-5; clone_size: -; d_call: -; cdr3_aa: CASSPGLSYEQYF; cdr3_nt: TGTGCCAGCAGTCCAGGGCTGTCCTACGAGCAGTACTTC
j_call: TRBJ1-1; v_call: TRBV9; clone_size: -; d_call: -; cdr3_aa: CASSVVGGGTEAFF; cdr3_nt: TGTGCCAGCAGCGTAGTAGGGGGAGGCACTGAAGCTTTCTTT
j_call: TRBJ1-3; v_call: TRBV14; clone_size: -; d_call: -; cdr3_aa: CASSQVGGGNTIYF; cdr3_nt: TGTGCCAGCAGCCAAGTCGGAGGTGGAAACACCATATATTTT
j_call: TRBJ1-2; v_call: TRBV7-2; clone_size: -; d_call: TRBD1; cdr3_aa: CASSRLQGDGYTF; cdr3_nt: TGTGCCAGCAGCCGTCTACAGGGGGATGGCTACACCTTC
j_call: TRBJ2-2; v_call: TRBV6-4; clone_size: -; d_call: -; cdr3_aa: CASSETPGHTGELFF; cdr3_nt: TGTGCCAGCAGTGAGACCCCAGGGCACACCGGGGAGCTGTTTTTT
j_call: TRBJ2-7; v_call: TRBV15; clone_size: once; d_call: -; cdr3_aa: CATSRVTGTAVYEQYF; cdr3_nt: TGTGCCACCAGCAGAGTGACCGGGACCGCCGTCTACGAGCAGTACTTC
j_call: TRBJ1-2; v_call: TRBV6-5; clone_size: -; d_call: -; cdr3_aa: CASSYSSGSGYTF; cdr3_nt: TGTGCCAGCAGTTACTCATCGGGATCAGGCTACACCTTC
j_call: TRBJ1-1; v_call: TRBV4-3; clone_size: -; d_call: TRBD1; cdr3_aa: CASSQDRGWDTEAFF; cdr3_nt: TGCGCCAGCAGCCAGGACAGGGGATGGGACACTGAAGCTTTCTTT
j_call: TRBJ1-1; v_call: TRBV9; clone_size: few; d_call: -; cdr3_aa: CASSVYGDTEAFF; cdr3_nt: TGTGCCAGCAGCGTATACGGCGACACTGAAGCTTTCTTT
j_call: TRBJ1-1; v_call: TRBV5-1; clone_size: -; d_call: -; cdr3_aa: CASSLDPRNTEAFF; cdr3_nt: TGCGCCAGCAGCTTGGATCCCCGGAACACTGAAGCTTTCTTT
j_call: TRBJ1-4; v_call: TRBV29-1; clone_size: -; d_call: TRBD1; cdr3_aa: CSVGDREGEKLFF; cdr3_nt: TGCAGCGTGGGGGACAGGGAGGGAGAAAAACTGTTTTTT
j_call: TRBJ1-1; v_call: TRBV2; clone_size: few; d_call: -; cdr3_aa: CASRPGGNTEAFF; cdr3_nt: TGTGCCAGCAGGCCCGGGGGGAACACTGAAGCTTTCTTT
j_call: TRBJ1-5; v_call: TRBV19; clone_size: -; d_call: -; cdr3_aa: CASSIWDGGDQPQHF; cdr3_nt: TGTGCCAGTAGTATTTGGGACGGTGGGGATCAGCCCCAGCATTTT
j_call: TRBJ2-7; v_call: TRBV7-2; clone_size: -; d_call: -; cdr3_aa: CASTDGVLPYF; cdr3_nt: TGTGCCAGCACCGACGGGGTGTTACCTTACTTC
j_call: TRBJ2-1; v_call: TRBV28; clone_size: once; d_call: -; cdr3_aa: CASSSRYNEQFF; cdr3_nt: TGTGCCAGCAGCTCCAGGTACAATGAGCAGTTCTTC
j_call: TRBJ2-7; v_call: TRBV5-1; clone_size: -; d_call: TRBD2; cdr3_aa: CASSTGRGEQYF; cdr3_nt: TGCGCCAGCAGCACCGGGAGGGGCGAGCAGTACTTC
j_call: TRBJ1-2; v_call: TRBV28; clone_size: -; d_call: -; cdr3_aa: CASSSSTGMRNYGYTF; cdr3_nt: TGTGCCAGCAGTTCGTCTACAGGGATGAGGAACTATGGCTACACCTTC
j_call: TRBJ2-7; v_call: TRBV27; clone_size: -; d_call: -; cdr3_aa: CASSLGRVSYEQYF; cdr3_nt: TGTGCCAGCAGTTTAGGGCGGGTATCCTACGAGCAGTACTTC
j_call: TRBJ2-1; v_call: TRBV7-9; clone_size: -; d_call: TRBD1; cdr3_aa: CASSLGQVTYNEQFF; cdr3_nt: TGTGCCAGCAGCTTGGGACAGGTGACCTACAATGAGCAGTTCTTC
j_call: TRBJ2-3; v_call: TRBV7-8; clone_size: -; d_call: TRBD1; cdr3_aa: CASSPRGTGGTDTQYF; cdr3_nt: TGTGCCAGCAGTCCAAGGGGGACAGGGGGCACAGATACGCAGTATTTT
j_call: TRBJ2-3; v_call: TRBV30; clone_size: -; d_call: -; cdr3_aa: CAWDTGTAYDTQYF; cdr3_nt: TGTGCCTGGGACACCGGGACTGCTTACGATACGCAGTATTTT
j_call: TRBJ2-6; v_call: TRBV7-2; clone_size: -; d_call: -; cdr3_aa: CASSYSGANVLTF; cdr3_nt: TGTGCCAGCAGCTATTCTGGGGCCAACGTCCTGACTTTC
j_call: TRBJ2-2; v_call: TRBV4-1; clone_size: -; d_call: -; cdr3_aa: CARGSGTVGTPNTGELFF; cdr3_nt: TGCGCCAGAGGTTCCGGGACTGTAGGGACTCCGAACACCGGGGAGCTGTTTTTT
j_call: TRBJ1-5; v_call: TRBV19; clone_size: -; d_call: TRBD1; cdr3_aa: CASSESRGLNQPQHF; cdr3_nt: TGTGCCAGTAGTGAGTCCAGGGGGCTCAATCAGCCCCAGCATTTT
j_call: TRBJ1-5; v_call: TRBV27; clone_size: -; d_call: TRBD1; cdr3_aa: CASSPIYTGGSLPQHF; cdr3_nt: TGTGCCAGCAGCCCCATTTACACAGGGGGGAGTTTGCCCCAGCATTTT
j_call: TRBJ2-3; v_call: TRBV9; clone_size: -; d_call: TRBD2; cdr3_aa: CASSLQPTSGSTDTQYF; cdr3_nt: TGTGCCAGCAGCCTTCAGCCGACTAGCGGTAGCACAGATACGCAGTATTTT
j_call: TRBJ1-4; v_call: TRBV28; clone_size: -; d_call: -; cdr3_aa: CASSPSGAAEKLFF; cdr3_nt: TGTGCCAGCAGTCCCTCCGGGGCAGCCGAAAAACTGTTTTTT
j_call: TRBJ2-5; v_call: TRBV9; clone_size: -; d_call: -; cdr3_aa: CASSVEAGGGTQYF; cdr3_nt: TGTGCCAGCAGCGTAGAGGCGGGTGGAGGTACCCAGTACTTC
j_call: TRBJ2-7; v_call: TRBV6-5; clone_size: -; d_call: TRBD2; cdr3_aa: CASSSSTSGSYEQYF; cdr3_nt: TGTGCCAGCAGTTCCTCGACTAGCGGGAGTTACGAGCAGTACTTC